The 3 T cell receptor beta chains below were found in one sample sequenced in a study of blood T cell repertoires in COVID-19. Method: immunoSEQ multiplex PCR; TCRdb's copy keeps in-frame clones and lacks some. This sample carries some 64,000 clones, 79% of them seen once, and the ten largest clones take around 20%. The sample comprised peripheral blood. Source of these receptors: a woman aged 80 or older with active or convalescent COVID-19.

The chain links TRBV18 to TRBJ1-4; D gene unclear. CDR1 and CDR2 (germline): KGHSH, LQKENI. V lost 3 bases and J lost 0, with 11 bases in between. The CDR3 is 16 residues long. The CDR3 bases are TGTGCCAGCTCACCGCGGTCCTTTTCAACTAATGAAAAACTGTTTTTT. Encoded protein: CASSPRSFSTNEKLFF.

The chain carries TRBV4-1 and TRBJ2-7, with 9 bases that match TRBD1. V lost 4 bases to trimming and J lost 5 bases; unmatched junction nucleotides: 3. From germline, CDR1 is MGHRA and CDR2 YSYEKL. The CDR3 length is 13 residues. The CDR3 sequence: CASSRGTGNEQYF. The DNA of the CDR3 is TGCGCCAGCAGCCGCGGGACAGGGAACGAGCAGTACTTC.

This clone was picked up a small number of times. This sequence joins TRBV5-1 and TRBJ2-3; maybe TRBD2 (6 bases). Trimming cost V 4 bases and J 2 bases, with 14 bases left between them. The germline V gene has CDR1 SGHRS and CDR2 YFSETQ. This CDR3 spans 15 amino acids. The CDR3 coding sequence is TGCGCCAGCAGCCTTCAGACTAGAGTCACAGATACGCAGTATTTT. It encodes CASSLQTRVTDTQYF.